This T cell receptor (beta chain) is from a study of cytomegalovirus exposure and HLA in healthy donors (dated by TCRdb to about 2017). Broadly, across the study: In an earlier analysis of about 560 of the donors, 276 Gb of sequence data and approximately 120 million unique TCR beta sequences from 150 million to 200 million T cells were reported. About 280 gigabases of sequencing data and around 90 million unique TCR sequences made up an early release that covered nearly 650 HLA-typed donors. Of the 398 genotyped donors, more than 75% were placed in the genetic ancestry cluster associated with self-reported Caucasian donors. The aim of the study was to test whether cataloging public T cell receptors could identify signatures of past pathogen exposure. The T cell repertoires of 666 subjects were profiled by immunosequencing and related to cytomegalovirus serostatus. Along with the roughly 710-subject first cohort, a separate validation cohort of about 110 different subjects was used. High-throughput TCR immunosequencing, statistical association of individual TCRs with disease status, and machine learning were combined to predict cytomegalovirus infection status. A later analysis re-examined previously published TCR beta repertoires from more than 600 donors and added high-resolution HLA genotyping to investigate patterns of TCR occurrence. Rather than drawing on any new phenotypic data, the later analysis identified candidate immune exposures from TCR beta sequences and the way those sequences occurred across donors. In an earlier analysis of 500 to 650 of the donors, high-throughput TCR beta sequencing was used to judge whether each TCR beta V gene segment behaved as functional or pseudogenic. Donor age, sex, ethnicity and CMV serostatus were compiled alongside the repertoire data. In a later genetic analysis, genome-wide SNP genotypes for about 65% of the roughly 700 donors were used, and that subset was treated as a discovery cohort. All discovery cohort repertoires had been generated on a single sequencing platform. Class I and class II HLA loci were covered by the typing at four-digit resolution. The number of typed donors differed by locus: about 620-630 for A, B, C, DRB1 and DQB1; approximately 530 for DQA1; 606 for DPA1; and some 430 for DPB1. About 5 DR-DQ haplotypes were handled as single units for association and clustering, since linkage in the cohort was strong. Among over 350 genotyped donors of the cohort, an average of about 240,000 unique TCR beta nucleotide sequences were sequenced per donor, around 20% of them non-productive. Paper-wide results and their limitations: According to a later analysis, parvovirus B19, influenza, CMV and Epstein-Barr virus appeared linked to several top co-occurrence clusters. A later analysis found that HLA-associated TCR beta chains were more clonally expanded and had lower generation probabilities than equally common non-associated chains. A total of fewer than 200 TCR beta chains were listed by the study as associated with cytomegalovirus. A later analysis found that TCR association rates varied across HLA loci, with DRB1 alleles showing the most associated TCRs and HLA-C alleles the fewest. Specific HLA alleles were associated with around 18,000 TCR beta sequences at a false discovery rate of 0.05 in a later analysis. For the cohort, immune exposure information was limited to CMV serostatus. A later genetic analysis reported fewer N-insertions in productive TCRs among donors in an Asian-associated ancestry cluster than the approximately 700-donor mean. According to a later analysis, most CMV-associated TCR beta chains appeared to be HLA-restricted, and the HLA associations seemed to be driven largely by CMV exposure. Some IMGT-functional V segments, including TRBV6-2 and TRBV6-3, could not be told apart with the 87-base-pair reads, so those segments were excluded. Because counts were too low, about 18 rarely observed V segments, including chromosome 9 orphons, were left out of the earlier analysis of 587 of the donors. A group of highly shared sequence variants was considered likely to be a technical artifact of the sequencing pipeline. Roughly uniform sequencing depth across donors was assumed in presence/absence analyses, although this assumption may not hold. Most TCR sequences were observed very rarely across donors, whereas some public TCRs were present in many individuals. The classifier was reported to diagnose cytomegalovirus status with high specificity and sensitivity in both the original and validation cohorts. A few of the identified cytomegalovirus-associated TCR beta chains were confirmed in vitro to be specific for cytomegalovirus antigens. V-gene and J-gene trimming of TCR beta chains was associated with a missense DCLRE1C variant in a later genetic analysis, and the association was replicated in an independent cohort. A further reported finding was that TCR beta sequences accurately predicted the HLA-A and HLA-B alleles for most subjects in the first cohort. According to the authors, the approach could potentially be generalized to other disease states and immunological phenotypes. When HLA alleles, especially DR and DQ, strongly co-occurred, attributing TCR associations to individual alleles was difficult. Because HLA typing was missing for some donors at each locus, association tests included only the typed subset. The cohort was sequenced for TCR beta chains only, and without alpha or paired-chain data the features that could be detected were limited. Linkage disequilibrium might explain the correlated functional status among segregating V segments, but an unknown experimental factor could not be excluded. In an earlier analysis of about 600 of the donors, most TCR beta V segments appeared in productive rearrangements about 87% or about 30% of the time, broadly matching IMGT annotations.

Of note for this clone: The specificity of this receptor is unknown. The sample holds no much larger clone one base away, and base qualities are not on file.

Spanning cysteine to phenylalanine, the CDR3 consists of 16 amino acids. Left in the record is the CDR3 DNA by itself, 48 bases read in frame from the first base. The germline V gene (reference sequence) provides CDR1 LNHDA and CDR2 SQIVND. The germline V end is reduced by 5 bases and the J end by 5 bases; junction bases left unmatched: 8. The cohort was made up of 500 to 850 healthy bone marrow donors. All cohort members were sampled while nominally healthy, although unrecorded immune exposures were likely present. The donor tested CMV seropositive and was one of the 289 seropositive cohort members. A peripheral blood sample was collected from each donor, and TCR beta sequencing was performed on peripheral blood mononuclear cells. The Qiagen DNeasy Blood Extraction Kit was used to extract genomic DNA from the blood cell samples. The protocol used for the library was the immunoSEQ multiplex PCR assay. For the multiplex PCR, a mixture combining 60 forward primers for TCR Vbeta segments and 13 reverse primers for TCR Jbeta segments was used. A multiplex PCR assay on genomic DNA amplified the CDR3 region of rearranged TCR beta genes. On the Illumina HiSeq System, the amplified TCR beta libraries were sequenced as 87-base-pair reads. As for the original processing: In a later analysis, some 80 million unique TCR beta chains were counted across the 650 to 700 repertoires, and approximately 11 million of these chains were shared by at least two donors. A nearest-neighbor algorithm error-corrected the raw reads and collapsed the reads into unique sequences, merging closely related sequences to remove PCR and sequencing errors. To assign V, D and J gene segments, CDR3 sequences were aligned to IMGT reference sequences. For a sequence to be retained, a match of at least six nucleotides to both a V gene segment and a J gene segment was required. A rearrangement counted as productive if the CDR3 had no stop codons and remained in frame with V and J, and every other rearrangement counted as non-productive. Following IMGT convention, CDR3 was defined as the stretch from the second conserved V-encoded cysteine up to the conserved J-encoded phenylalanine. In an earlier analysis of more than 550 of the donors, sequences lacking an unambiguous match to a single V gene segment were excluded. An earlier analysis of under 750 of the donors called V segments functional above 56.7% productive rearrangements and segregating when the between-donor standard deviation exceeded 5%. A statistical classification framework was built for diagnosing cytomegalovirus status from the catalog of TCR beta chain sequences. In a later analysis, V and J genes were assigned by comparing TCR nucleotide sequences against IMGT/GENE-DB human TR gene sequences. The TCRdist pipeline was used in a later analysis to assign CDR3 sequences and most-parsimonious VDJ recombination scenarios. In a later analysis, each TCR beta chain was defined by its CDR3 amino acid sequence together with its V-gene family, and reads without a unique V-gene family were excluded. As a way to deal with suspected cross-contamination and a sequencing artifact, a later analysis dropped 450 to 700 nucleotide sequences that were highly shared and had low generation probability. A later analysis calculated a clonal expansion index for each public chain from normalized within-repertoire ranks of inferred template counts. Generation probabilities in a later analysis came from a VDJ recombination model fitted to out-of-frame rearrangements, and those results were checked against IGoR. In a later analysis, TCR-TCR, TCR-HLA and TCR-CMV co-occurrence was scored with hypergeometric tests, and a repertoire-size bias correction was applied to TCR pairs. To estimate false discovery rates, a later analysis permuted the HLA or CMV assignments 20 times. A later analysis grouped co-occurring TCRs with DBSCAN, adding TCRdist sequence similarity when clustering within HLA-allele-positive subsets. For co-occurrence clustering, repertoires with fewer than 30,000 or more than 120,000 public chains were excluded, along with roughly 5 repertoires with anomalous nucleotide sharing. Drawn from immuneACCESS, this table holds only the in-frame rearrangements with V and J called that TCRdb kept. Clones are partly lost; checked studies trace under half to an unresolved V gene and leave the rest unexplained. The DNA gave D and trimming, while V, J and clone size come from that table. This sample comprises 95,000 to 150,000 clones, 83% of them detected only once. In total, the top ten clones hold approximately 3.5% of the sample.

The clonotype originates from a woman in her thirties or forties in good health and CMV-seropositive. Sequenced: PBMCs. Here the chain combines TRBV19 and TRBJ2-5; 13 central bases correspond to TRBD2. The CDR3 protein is CASSPGLAGAVETQYF. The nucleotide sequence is TGTGCCAGTAGTCCCGGACTAGCGGGAGCGGTGGAGACCCAGTACTTC.